These 22 T cell receptor beta chains were sequenced from one sample in a study of PD-L1 blockade in urothelial cancer. Clones were sequenced by immunoSEQ multiplex PCR, and TCRdb holds only the in-frame ones, with some missing. There are 85,000 to 100,000 clones in the sample; 90% occur only once, and 9.4% lies in the top ten. Specimen: PBMCs, collected around atezolizumab (anti-PD-L1) treatment. Source of these receptors: a man aged 55 to 70 with urothelial cancer.

This chain connects TRBV28 to TRBJ2-3, with a tentative D call TRBD1 (6 bases). Germline lookup yields CDR1 MDHEN and CDR2 SYDVKM. The CDR3 covers 16 residues. V was cut by 2 bases and J by 0 bases, with 12 bases left in between. In DNA, the CDR3 is TGTGCCAGCAGTTTAAGTGGCCAGGGGAGCACAGATACGCAGTATTTT. It encodes CASSLSGQGSTDTQYF.

V usage is TRBV11-2 and J usage is TRBJ2-7, with D possibly being TRBD1 (6 bases). From germline, CDR1 is SGHAT and CDR2 FQNNGV. The CDR3 is made up of 14 amino acids. Trimming left V 4 bases short and J 4 bases short, with 14 bases between. The CDR3 protein is CASSSQGSAYEQYF. As DNA, the CDR3 is TGTGCCAGCAGCTCGCAGGGGTCCGCTTACGAGCAGTACTTC. The whole variable domain, remainder taken from reference TRBV11-2 and TRBJ2-7, is EAGVAQSPRYKIIEKRQSVAFWCNPISGHATLYWYQQILGQGPKLLIQFQNNGVVDDSQLPKDRFSAERLKGVDSTLKIQPAKLEDSAVYLCASSSQGSAYEQYFGPGTRLTVT.

The rearrangement links TRBV27 to TRBJ2-5; TRBD1 might be the D (5 bases). V gave up 6 bases and J gave up 5 bases, with 16 bases separating them. Germline-derived CDR1 and CDR2 are MNHEY and SMNVEV (reference sequence). The CDR3 sequence is 14 residues long. The CDR3 nucleotides are TGTGCCAGCAGCCCGGCTAGGGGCTCGGAGACCCAGTACTTC. It encodes CASSPARGSETQYF.

The rearrangement joins TRBV11-2 to TRBJ1-3, with TRBD1 as a possible D gene (5 bases). V lost 5 bases and J lost 0, with 23 bases in between. CDR3 length: 19 residues. Germline CDR1 is SGHAT and CDR2 is FQNNGV. The CDR3 DNA follows: TGTGCCAGCAGCCATCTACCCGGGACTACAAAGAGCTCTGGAAACACCATATATTTT. Its translation: CASSHLPGTTKSSGNTIYF.

V and J are TRBV29-1 and TRBJ2-7; TRBD2 aligns across 8 bases. Germline V lookup: CDR1 SQVTM, CDR2 ANQGSEA. This CDR3 has 15 residues. Losses at the gene ends were 4 bases for V and 2 bases for J; bases not matched to a gene: 10. Here the CDR3 reads CSVATFPGGTYEQYF. CDR3 DNA: TGCAGCGTTGCAACTTTTCCGGGGGGGACCTACGAGCAGTACTTC.

The chain has TRBV6-4 and TRBJ2-7; 9 bases line up with TRBD2. The CDR3 extends over 14 amino acids. The junction had 8 bases not matched to a gene; V was cut back by 5 bases and J by 6 bases. CDR1 is MRHNA, CDR2 SNTAGT, per germline. CDR3 in amino acids: CASSILAGAPEQYF. The CDR3 bases are TGTGCCAGCAGTATTTTAGCGGGAGCCCCCGAGCAGTACTTC.

The rearrangement links TRBV19 to TRBJ1-2, with D tentatively TRBD1 (5 bases). The V end was cut by 3 bases, the J end by 11 bases, with 16 bases between. This CDR3 is built from 13 residues. CDR1 LNHDA and CDR2 SQIVND come from the germline V gene (reference sequence). The CDR3 here is CASSIRPGLQYTF. Written as DNA, the CDR3 is TGTGCCAGTAGTATCCGACCGGGACTCCAGTACACCTTC.

The rearrangement links TRBV4-3 to TRBJ1-2; tentatively, D is TRBD1 (5 bases). Germline CDR1 reads LGHNA; CDR2 reads YSLEER. V gave up 0 bases and J gave up 3 bases, with 11 bases separating them. The CDR3 has 15 residues. The CDR3 nucleotides are TGCGCCAGCAGCCAAGATATTGACAGTGACTATGGCTACACCTTC. Translated: CASSQDIDSDYGYTF.

The rearrangement links TRBV4-3 to TRBJ1-6; 10 bases line up with TRBD1. This CDR3 has 17 amino acids. CDR1 is LGHNA, CDR2 YSLEER, per germline. V was pared by 2 bases and J by 3 bases, with 4 bases of the junction left unmatched. The CDR3: CASSQWGDRGYNSPLHF. Here the CDR3 DNA reads TGCGCCAGCAGCCAATGGGGGGACAGGGGCTATAATTCACCCCTCCACTTT.

This chain links TRBV18 with TRBJ2-3; 10 bases are shared with TRBD1. The CDR3 is 14 residues long. From germline, CDR1 is KGHSH and CDR2 LQKENI. The V gene end was trimmed by 5 bases and the J gene end by 1 base; junction bases not matched to a gene: 0. CDR3 DNA sequence: TGTGCCAGCTCAGGGACAGGGGGCACAGATACGCAGTATTTT. This gives the protein CASSGTGGTDTQYF.

This clone has only one observation. The chain combines TRBV4-2 with TRBJ2-7; 8 nucleotides match TRBD1. Trimming removed 3 bases from V and 4 bases from J; junction bases left unmatched: 8. Germline V gives CDR1 LGHNA, CDR2 YNFKEQ. The CDR3 sequence is 15 residues long. CDR3 amino acids: CASSHESRDRYEQYF. CDR3 nucleotides: TGTGCCAGCAGCCACGAGTCCCGGGACAGGTACGAGCAGTACTTC.

The V call is TRBV5-6, the J call TRBJ2-2, with 9 positions matching TRBD1. Per germline, CDR1 SGHDT and CDR2 YYEEEE. This CDR3 spans 15 amino acids. J gave up 5 bases and V 0 bases, and 2 bases lay outside the gene matches. For the CDR3, the DNA is TGTGCCAGCAGCTTGGTCGACAGGGGGACCGGGGAGCTGTTTTTT. Protein sequence: CASSLVDRGTGELFF.

The rearrangement uses TRBV28 and TRBJ2-7; 10 bases match TRBD2. The CDR3 sequence is 16 residues long. Per germline, CDR1 MDHEN and CDR2 SYDVKM. V lost 5 bases, J lost 2 bases, and 9 bases stayed unmatched. The DNA for the CDR3 is TGTGCCAGCAGTGCCCCAGCTAGCGGGAGCACCTACGAGCAGTACTTC. Residues: CASSAPASGSTYEQYF.

J is TRBJ2-3 and V is TRBV4-1; 10 nucleotides line up with TRBD2. CDR3 length equals 15 residues. The germline CDR1 and CDR2 sequences are MGHRA and YSYEKL. J lost 1 base, V lost 2 bases, and 0 bases had no gene match. This CDR3 reads CASSQLAGGTDTQYF. Written as DNA, the CDR3 is TGCGCCAGCAGCCAACTAGCGGGGGGCACAGATACGCAGTATTTT.

This clone showed up just once. This chain joins TRBV9 and TRBJ2-2, with D perhaps matching TRBD2 (5 bases). The CDR3 length is 14 residues. Germline lookup yields CDR1 SGDLS and CDR2 YYNGEE. V was clipped by 4 bases and J by 0 bases, with 7 bases between them. The CDR3 reads CASSRDPNTGELFF. CDR3 DNA sequence: TGTGCCAGCAGCCGGGATCCGAACACCGGGGAGCTGTTTTTT.

J is TRBJ2-1 and V is TRBV11-1; maybe TRBD1 (6 bases). The V gene lost 5 bases and the J gene lost 1 base, with 15 bases spanning the gap. In germline, CDR1 is SGHAT, CDR2 FQDESV (reference sequence). CDR3 size: 16 residues. The CDR3 loop reads CASSRRQEGSYNEQFF. As DNA, the CDR3 is TGTGCCAGCAGCCGACGACAGGAAGGTTCCTACAATGAGCAGTTCTTC.

V usage is TRBV11-2 and J usage is TRBJ2-3; D might be TRBD1 (7 bases). Germline assignment: CDR1 SGHAT and CDR2 FQNNGV. V shed 5 bases and J shed 2 bases, with 20 bases lying between them. The CDR3 is 17 residues long. CDR3 amino acids: CASSPQYGGTDTDTQYF. The CDR3 region has the DNA TGTGCCAGCAGCCCTCAGTATGGGGGGACAGACACAGATACGCAGTATTTT.

A word on this clone: One end of the junction fails to match germline, which may point to a read error. V gene TRBV30 combines with J gene TRBJ2-1; 11 positions agree with TRBD2. The germline V gene encodes CDR1 GTSNPN and CDR2 SVGIG (reference sequence). The CDR3 spans 12 residues. The CDR3 here is CAWLLAGGPSLF. The CDR3 nucleotides are TGTGCCTGGCTTCTAGCGGGGGGACCTTCCCTCTTC. Filled out from reference TRBV30 and TRBJ2-1, the complete variable domain reads SQTIHQWPATLVQPVGSPLSLECTVEGTSNPNLYWYRQAAGRGLQLLFYSVGIGQISSEVPQNLSASRPQDRQFILSSKKLLLSDSGFYLCAWLLAGGPSLFGPGTRLTVL.

The chain joins TRBV30 to TRBJ1-4; D is uncertain. V gave up 2 bases and J gave up 5 bases, with 21 bases separating them. From germline, CDR1 is GTSNPN and CDR2 SVGIG (reference sequence). The CDR3 spans 17 residues. The CDR3 sequence is CAWSPFPGDPQNEKLFF. CDR3 in DNA: TGTGCCTGGAGTCCGTTCCCAGGCGACCCGCAAAATGAAAAACTGTTTTTT.

This chain uses TRBV5-1 with TRBJ1-1; D not certain. Per the germline V gene, CDR1 is SGHRS and CDR2 is YFSETQ. Between the trimmed V and J ends, which lost 0 bases and 6 bases, there was a span of 9 bases. The length of the CDR3 is 13 residues. The CDR3 is CASSLEVEAEAFF. In DNA, the CDR3 is TGCGCCAGCAGCTTGGAAGTAGAGGCTGAAGCTTTCTTT.

The V call is TRBV6-6, the J call TRBJ2-5; 7 bases agree with TRBD2. The V and J ends lost 9 bases and 1 base, in that order; junction bases with no gene match: 5. CDR1 and CDR2 from the germline V gene are MNHNY and SVGAGI (reference sequence). The CDR3 spans 13 residues. CDR3 sequence reads: CASRGGSQETQYF. In DNA form, the CDR3 reads TGTGCCAGTCGAGGCGGGAGCCAAGAGACCCAGTACTTC.

The chain joins TRBV4-2 to TRBJ2-3, with a weak D call TRBD1 (5 bases). In germline, CDR1 is LGHNA, CDR2 YNFKEQ. This CDR3 has 17 amino acids. Trimming shortened V by 3 bases and J by 0 bases, and 16 bases separated the two germline ends. CDR3 residues: CASSQARRGFSTDTQYF. CDR3 DNA: TGTGCCAGCAGCCAGGCTCGAAGGGGCTTTAGCACAGATACGCAGTATTTT.